Following are 21 T cell receptor beta chains from one sample sequenced in a study of blood T cells in healthy people across ages. A second PCR, run for 7 to 11 cycles, used a sample-barcoded 5' primer plus a J-beta primer mix. TCRdb re-analysed the 5' RACE reads in MiXCR, keeping a single row per CDR3 protein. The table shows 1,500,000 or so distinct CDR3 sequences, with 59% occurring only once. Sequenced sample: blood. Receptor source: a man aged 18-30 years in good health.

On this clonotype itself: The germline gene is not matched at one end of the junction; a read error may be the cause. This chain connects TRBV5-1 to TRBJ2-2; TRBD2 aligns across 10 bases. The V gene's germline CDR1 is SGHRS and CDR2 YFSETQ. The CDR3 loop spans 16 amino acids. The CDR3 loop is CASSSLAGGNTGELFF. DNA for the CDR3: TGTGCCAGCAGCTCTTTAGCGGGGGGCAACACCGGGGAGCTGTTTTTT.

The genes are TRBV20-1 and TRBJ2-3; maybe TRBD2 (6 bases). Germline V lookup: CDR1 DFQATT, CDR2 SNEGSKA (reference sequence). The CDR3 consists of 15 residues. Trimming removed 2 bases at V and 0 bases at J, with 12 bases between. Here the CDR3 reads CSARPQRASTDTQYF. CDR3 nucleotide sequence: TGCAGTGCTAGACCACAGCGGGCCAGCACAGATACGCAGTATTTT.

The J gene is TRBJ2-1, the V gene TRBV9; D is possibly TRBD1 or TRBD2 (5 bases each). The CDR3 is 14 amino acids. The germline CDR1 and CDR2 sequences are SGDLS and YYNGEE. Trimming stripped 4 bases from V and 5 bases from J, with 13 bases between. For the CDR3, the DNA is TGTGCCAGCAGCTTCGGGACGCCTGACAATGAGCAGTTCTTC. This sequence encodes CASSFGTPDNEQFF.

This clonotype was counted once. This chain links TRBV7-9 with TRBJ1-2; D not certain. Germline V gene data show CDR1 as SEHNR and CDR2 as FQNEAQ (reference sequence). The CDR3 loop spans 14 amino acids. The germline V and J ends were trimmed by 1 base and 4 bases, with 10 bases remaining between them. CDR3 DNA: TGTGCCAGCAGCTTAGAGACTGCTCTCTATGGCTACACCTTC. Protein product: CASSLETALYGYTF.

This clonotype occurred a few times. V is TRBV14 and J is TRBJ2-3; 9 positions agree with TRBD1. CDR1 and CDR2 (germline): SGHDN, FVKESK. With 4 bases clipped from V and 2 bases from J, the junction kept 4 bases outside the gene matches. This CDR3 spans 15 amino acids. CDR3 nucleotide sequence: TGTGCCAGCAGCCTCCGGGACAGGGACACAGATACGCAGTATTTT. Amino acids: CASSLRDRDTDTQYF. The variable domain in full, completed from reference TRBV14 and TRBJ2-3, reads EAGVTQFPSHSVIEKGQTVTLRCDPISGHDNLYWYRRVMGKEIKFLLHFVKESKQDESGMPNNRFLAERTGGTYSTLKVQPAELEDSGVYFCASSLRDRDTDTQYFGPGTRLTVL.

A note on this clonotype: A much larger clone is a single base away; this may be a read error. The chain couples TRBV6-5 to TRBJ2-1; no reliable D call. CDR1 MNHEY and CDR2 SVGAGI come from the germline V gene. The CDR3 consists of 13 residues. The CDR3 reads CTSSRPGYNEQFF. CDR3 coding DNA: TGTACCAGCAGCCGCCCGGGTTACAATGAGCAGTTCTTC.

This clonotype was seen just once. This chain connects TRBV28 to TRBJ2-5, with D uncertain. Trimming removed 4 bases from V and 4 bases from J, with 16 bases in between. This CDR3 spans 15 amino acids. The V gene's germline CDR1 is MDHEN and CDR2 SYDVKM. The DNA of the CDR3 is TGTGCCAGCAGTTACCGAGGAGCATGGGGAGAGACCCAGTACTTC. Translating it yields CASSYRGAWGETQYF.

This chain uses TRBV4-3 with TRBJ2-7; no firm D call. The CDR3 spans 15 residues. Germline CDR1 and CDR2: LGHNA and YSLEER. V gave up 0 bases and J gave up 2 bases, with 11 bases separating them. CDR3 bases: TGCGCCAGCAGCCAAGATCTGAGTTTGGCCTACGAGCAGTACTTC. Translation: CASSQDLSLAYEQYF.

This clonotype has a handful of counts. The J gene is TRBJ2-1, the V gene TRBV29-1; the match to TRBD2 covers 11 bases. From germline, CDR1 is SQVTM and CDR2 ANQGSEA. This CDR3 region has 14 residues. After removal of 6 bases from V and 9 bases from J, the junction contained 10 bases not matched to a gene. The CDR3 region is CSVVAGGPRVEQFF. The CDR3 DNA reads TGCAGCGTAGTAGCGGGAGGGCCTCGGGTTGAGCAGTTCTTC.

This clonotype occurred once. The chain is built from TRBV15 and TRBJ1-6, with D tentatively TRBD1 (5 bases). Trimming removed 6 bases from V and 10 bases from J, with 16 bases in between. The CDR3 extends over 14 amino acids. CDR1 LNHNV and CDR2 YYDKDF come from the germline V gene (reference sequence). The CDR3, as DNA: TGTGCCACCAGTAACCGGGACTATGGGTCACCCCTCCACTTT. This sequence encodes CATSNRDYGSPLHF.

The CDR3: CASSGFGGNEQFF. The CDR3 DNA reads as TGTGCCAGCAGTGGCTTCGGCGGGAATGAGCAGTTCTTC. The chain couples TRBV27 to TRBJ2-1; TRBD2 is a possible D gene (5 bases). Germline assignment: CDR1 MNHEY and CDR2 SMNVEV (reference sequence). V dropped 5 bases and J dropped 7 bases, with 12 bases sitting between them. CDR3 size: 13 residues.

V is TRBV20-1 and J is TRBJ2-7; the D gene is possibly TRBD2 (5 bases). Germline V gene sequence: CDR1 DFQATT, CDR2 SNEGSKA (reference sequence). V was pared by 0 bases and J by 2 bases, with 17 bases between. CDR3 length equals 16 residues. CDR3: CSARDLSEGTTYEQYF. The CDR3 DNA follows: TGCAGTGCTAGAGATCTTTCAGAGGGAACCACCTACGAGCAGTACTTC.

The rearrangement joins TRBV20-1 to TRBJ2-7; TRBD2 matches 7 bases. Germline CDR1 and CDR2: DFQATT and SNEGSKA (reference sequence). The CDR3 extends over 16 amino acids. With V trimmed by 0 bases and J by 1 base, 9 bases remained unmatched. The CDR3 nucleotides are TGCAGTGCTAGAGATCGGCGGGAGTACCTGTCCTACGAGCAGTACTTC. Its translation: CSARDRREYLSYEQYF.

This clonotype was seen a handful of times. V and J are TRBV4-1 and TRBJ2-1; possibly TRBD2 for D (5 bases). The CDR3 runs 17 residues. Germline V gives CDR1 MGHRA, CDR2 YSYEKL. Deletions cut 4 bases from V and 6 bases from J, with 22 bases between. The CDR3 nucleotides are TGCGCCAGCAGCCCCCGCCCCCGGACTCCGCGTCTCAATGAGCAGTTCTTC. Its translation: CASSPRPRTPRLNEQFF.

The rearrangement links TRBV20-1 to TRBJ2-3, with a tentative D call TRBD1 (6 bases). The CDR3 extends over 13 amino acids. The germline gives CDR1 DFQATT, CDR2 SNEGSKA (reference sequence). Deletions cut 8 bases from V and 1 base from J, with 13 bases between. CDR3: CSPSGDGTDTQYF. CDR3 DNA: TGCAGTCCTTCAGGGGATGGCACAGATACGCAGTATTTT.

This clonotype is a singleton in its sample. This rearrangement joins TRBV9 to TRBJ2-7, with D possibly being TRBD1 (5 bases). CDR3 length equals 12 residues. V was clipped by 8 bases and J by 4 bases, with 13 bases between them. CDR1 is SGDLS and CDR2 is YYNGEE in the germline V gene. In nucleotides, the CDR3 is TGTGCCAGTAAAGAGACAGAATACGAGCAGTACTTC. Amino acid sequence: CASKETEYEQYF.

This chain uses TRBV4-3 with TRBJ2-7, with D perhaps TRBD1 (6 bases). V dropped 0 bases and J dropped 5 bases, with 14 bases sitting between them. The CDR3 has 15 residues. Germline V gene data show CDR1 as LGHNA and CDR2 as YSLEER. For the CDR3, the DNA is TGCGCCAGCAGCCAAGAGATCAGGGGATGGGACGAGCAGTACTTC. It yields the protein CASSQEIRGWDEQYF.

V gene TRBV28 combines with J gene TRBJ1-2, with TRBD1 as a possible D gene (5 bases). V shed 10 bases and J shed 2 bases, with 23 bases lying between them. The CDR3 extends over 16 amino acids. Germline assignment: CDR1 MDHEN and CDR2 SYDVKM. In DNA form, the CDR3 reads TGTGCCAACAGCTCACGGGACGGTGGATTCAACTATGGCTACACCTTC. Translated, it gives CANSSRDGGFNYGYTF.

The chain joins TRBV12-3 or TRBV12-4 to TRBJ2-3; D is unclear. V gave up 5 bases and J gave up 3 bases, with 12 bases separating them. The CDR3 loop spans 14 amino acids. CDR3 region: CASSPSVKTDTQYF. CDR3 DNA sequence: TGTGCCAGCAGTCCCTCCGTTAAGACAGATACGCAGTATTTT.

The gene calls are TRBV25-1 and TRBJ1-2, with 7 bases lining up with TRBD1. V was pared by 3 bases and J by 5 bases, with 9 bases of the junction left unmatched. Germline assignment: CDR1 MGHDK and CDR2 SYGVNS. The CDR3 loop spans 15 amino acids. The CDR3 region has the DNA TGTGCCAGCAGTGACTACGCCGGGACAGATTATGGCTACACCTTC. The encoded protein is CASSDYAGTDYGYTF.

A word on this clonotype: At one boundary the junction diverges from the germline segment, which might be a read error. The genes are TRBV19 and TRBJ2-4; 7 nucleotides agree with TRBD2. Looked up from germline, CDR1 is LNHDA and CDR2 is SQIVND (reference sequence). The CDR3 has 14 amino acids. The CDR3 spells CASSISGAGNIQYF. The CDR3 coding sequence is TGTGCCAGTAGTATAAGCGGGGCGGGGAACATCCAGTACTTC.